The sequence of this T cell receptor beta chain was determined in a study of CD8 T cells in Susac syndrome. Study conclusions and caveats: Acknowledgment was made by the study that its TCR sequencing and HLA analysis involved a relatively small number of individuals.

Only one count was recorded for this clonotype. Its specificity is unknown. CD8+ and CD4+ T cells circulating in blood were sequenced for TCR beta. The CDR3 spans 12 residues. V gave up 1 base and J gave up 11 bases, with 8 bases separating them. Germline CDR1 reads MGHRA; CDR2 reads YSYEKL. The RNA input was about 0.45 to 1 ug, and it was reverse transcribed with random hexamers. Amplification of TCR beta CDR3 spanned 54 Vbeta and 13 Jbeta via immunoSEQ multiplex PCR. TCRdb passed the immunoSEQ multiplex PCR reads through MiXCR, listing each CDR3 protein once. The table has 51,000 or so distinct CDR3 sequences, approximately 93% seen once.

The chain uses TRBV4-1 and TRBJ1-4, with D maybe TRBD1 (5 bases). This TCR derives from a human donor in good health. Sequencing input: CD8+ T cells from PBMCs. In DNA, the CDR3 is TGCGCCAGCAGCCAAGGGGACGGGAAACTGTTTTTT. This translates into CASSQGDGKLFF.